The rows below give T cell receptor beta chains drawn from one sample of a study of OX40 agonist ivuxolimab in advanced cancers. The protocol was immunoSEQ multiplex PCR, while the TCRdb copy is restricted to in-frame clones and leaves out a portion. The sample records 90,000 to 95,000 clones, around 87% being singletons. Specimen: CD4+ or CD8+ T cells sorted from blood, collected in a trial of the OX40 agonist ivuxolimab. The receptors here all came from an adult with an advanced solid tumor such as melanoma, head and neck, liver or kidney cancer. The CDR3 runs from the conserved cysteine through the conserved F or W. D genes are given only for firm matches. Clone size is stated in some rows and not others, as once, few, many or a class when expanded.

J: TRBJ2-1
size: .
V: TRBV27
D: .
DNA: TGTGCCAGCAGTTTACGGCTAGCCGAACGCAATGAGCAGTTCTTC
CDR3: CASSLRLAERNEQFF

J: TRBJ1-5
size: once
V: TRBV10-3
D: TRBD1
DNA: TGTGCCAGCTCGGAGGGACAGATTAGCAATCAGCCCCAGCATTTT
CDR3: CASSEGQISNQPQHF

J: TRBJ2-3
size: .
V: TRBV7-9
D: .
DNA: TGTGCCAGCAGCTTATTCCCAGATACGCAGTATTTT
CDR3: CASSLFPDTQYF

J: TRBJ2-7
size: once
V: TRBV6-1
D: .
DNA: TGTGCCAGCAGTTCCAGGTCACTATACGAGCAGTACTTC
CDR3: CASSSRSLYEQYF

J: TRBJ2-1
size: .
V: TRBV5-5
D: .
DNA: TGTGCCAGCACCCCAAGCGGTACCCTCCGGGAGCAGTTCTTC
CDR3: CASTPSGTLREQFF

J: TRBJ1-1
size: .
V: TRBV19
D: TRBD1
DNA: TGTGCCAGTAGTTCTCAGGGCGGGACAGGGGGCACTGAAGCTTTCTTT
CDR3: CASSSQGGTGGTEAFF

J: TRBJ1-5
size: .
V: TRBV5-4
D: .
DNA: TGTGCCAGCAGCATCGGACAGCAGGATCAGCCCCAGCATTTT
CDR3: CASSIGQQDQPQHF

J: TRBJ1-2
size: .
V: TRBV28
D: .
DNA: TGTGCCAGCAGTTTCACCGGACCCTATGGCTACACCTTC
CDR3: CASSFTGPYGYTF

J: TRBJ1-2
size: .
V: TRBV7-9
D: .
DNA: TGTGCCAGCAGCTCGACACAGGGACTAACTAACTATGGCTACACCTTC
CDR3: CASSSTQGLTNYGYTF

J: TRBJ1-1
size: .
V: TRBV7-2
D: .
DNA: TGTGCCAGCAGCGTAAACTTGAACACTGAAGCTTTCTTT
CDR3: CASSVNLNTEAFF

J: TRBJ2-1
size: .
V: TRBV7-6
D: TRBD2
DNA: TGTGCCAGCAGCAAGACTAGCGGGAGGTTGGACAATGAGCAGTTCTTC
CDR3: CASSKTSGRLDNEQFF

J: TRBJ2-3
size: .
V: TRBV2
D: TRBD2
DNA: TGTGCCAGCAGTGAGGGACTAGCGGCCGCTAGCGGGAGTATATCCACAGATACGCAGTATTTT
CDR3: CASSEGLAAASGSISTDTQYF

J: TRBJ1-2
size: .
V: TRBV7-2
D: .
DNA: TGTGCCAGCAGCTTAGCTAAGGCAGCTGGCTACACCTTC
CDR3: CASSLAKAAGYTF